This T cell receptor (beta chain) was identified during a study of cytomegalovirus exposure and HLA in healthy donors. General observations from the study: Association with HLA alleles at 0.05 false discovery rate was found for 17,000 or so TCR beta sequences in a later analysis. Being productive about 90% or about 30% of the time was typical of most TCR beta V segments in an earlier analysis. Later analysis indicated greater clonal expansion among HLA-associated TCR beta chains than among equally common other chains. Donors were assumed by presence/absence analyses to have roughly uniform sequencing depth.

Germline V gene lookup returns CDR1 KGHSH and CDR2 LQKENI. This CDR3 has 18 residues. The trim removed 2 bases at V and 4 bases at J, leaving 9 bases unmatched. Details on this clone: No antigen is known for it.

PCR amplification relied on 60 Vbeta primers (plus 13 Jbeta primers). Here immunoSEQ multiplex PCR was the method, and the copy in TCRdb shows in-frame clones only, minus some. The sample yields about 100,000 clones, 65% to 80% seen once. This chain uses TRBV18 with TRBJ2-3; 13 nucleotides agree with TRBD2. Sequencing used PBMCs. The TCR originated in a woman in her forties in good health and CMV-seronegative. CDR3 nucleotides: TGTGCCAGCTCACCAGGACTAGCGGGAGTCTCAGGCGCAGATACGCAGTATTTT. Encoded protein: CASSPGLAGVSGADTQYF. Supplemented by reference TRBV18 and TRBJ2-3, the full variable domain reads NAGVMQNPRHLVRRRGQEARLRCSPMKGHSHVYWYRQLPEEGLKFMVYLQKENIIDESGMPKERFSAEFPKEGPSILRIQQVVRGDSAAYFCASSPGLAGVSGADTQYFGPGTRLTVL.